These 4 T cell receptor beta chains share one sample of origin, sequenced in a study of CXCR3-negative and CXCR3-positive naive CD8 T cells. Findings and caveats of the study: More hydrophobic TRB CDR3s were found in CXCR3-positive naive cells than in CXCR3-negative naive cells.

The TRB cDNA libraries were prepared by 5' RACE with UMI labels. Each CDR3 protein gets one entry in TCRdb, which reprocessed the 5' RACE reads and gives no DNA. The sample's table shows roughly 120,000 distinct CDR3 sequences. Their target antigens are unknown. Material for sequencing was naive CXCR3+ CD8+ T cells from blood. The subset: CD45RO-CCR7+CD27+CD95- naive CD8+ T cells expressing CXCR3 (TNR3+). Receptor source: a human donor in good health. Some clones in this sample may be carry-over from other donors' samples.

The J gene is TRBJ2-2, the V gene TRBV5-6; the D gene TCRdb calls, TRBD1, cannot be checked with no DNA. There are 15 residues in the CDR3. Germline V gene data show CDR1 as SGHDT and CDR2 as YYEEEE. This CDR3 is CASSFGTGMTGELFF.

The rearrangement uses TRBV12-3 or TRBV12-4 and TRBJ2-7. CDR3 length: 13 residues. The CDR3 reads CASSLGTPSEQYF.

The CDR3 protein is CSVEGASGRAERADTQYF. This sequence joins TRBV29-1 and TRBJ2-3; the TCRdb D gene call, TRBD2, has no DNA to confirm it. Germline CDR1 and CDR2: SQVTM and ANQGSEA. The CDR3 is 18 amino acids.

The CDR3 sequence: CSTQESYEQYF. This chain connects TRBV29-1 to TRBJ2-7. The CDR3 sequence is 11 residues long. The germline gives CDR1 SQVTM, CDR2 ANQGSEA.